A selection of T cell receptor beta chains follows, all from one sample in a study of regulatory T cells in long-lasting Graves disease. From the multiplex PCR reads, TCRdb called clonotypes with MiXCR, one entry per CDR3 protein. The sample holds about 540,000 distinct CDR3 sequences, approximately 13% seen once. The same data also went into a second study, on T cells in Graves' hyperthyroidism and ophthalmopathy.

Sequencing was performed on peripheral blood mononuclear cells (PBMCs), taken at new diagnosis, from a patient treated with antithyroid drugs. Receptors originate from a man under 40 with Graves disease. Both conserved end residues are part of each CDR3. Each record gives: clone size, D gene, V gene, J gene, CDR3 protein, CDR3 DNA. D genes are given only for firm matches. Some rows mark clone size as missing; the rest say once, few, many or name a class of expanded clone.

size: many
D: TRBD1
V: TRBV11-2
J: TRBJ2-3
CDR3: CASSQDRGRPTDTQYF
DNA: TGTGCCAGCAGCCAAGACAGGGGGCGGCCTACAGATACGCAGTATTTT

size: many
D: -
V: TRBV11-2
J: TRBJ1-1
CDR3: CASSFDGTEAFF
DNA: TGTGCCAGCAGCTTTGACGGAACTGAAGCTTTCTTT

size: many
D: -
V: TRBV5-6
J: TRBJ2-7
CDR3: CASCLGALGSNYEQYF
DNA: TGTGCCAGCTGCTTGGGGGCTCTAGGGAGCAACTACGAGCAGTACTTC

size: many
D: TRBD1
V: TRBV27
J: TRBJ1-6
CDR3: CASSTGQQNSPLHF
DNA: TGTGCCAGCAGTACGGGACAGCAGAATTCACCCCTCCACTTT

size: many
D: -
V: TRBV29-1
J: TRBJ2-2
CDR3: CSVKGTGELFF
DNA: TGCAGCGTTAAAGGGACCGGGGAGCTGTTTTTT

size: many
D: -
V: TRBV20-1
J: TRBJ2-1
CDR3: CSAPTNSGEQFF
DNA: TGCAGTGCTCCCACGAATAGTGGTGAGCAGTTCTTC

size: few
D: TRBD2
V: TRBV6-1
J: TRBJ2-1
CDR3: CASSPAGTSGRHEQFF
DNA: TGTGCCAGCAGCCCCGCCGGGACTAGCGGGAGGCATGAGCAGTTCTTC

size: many
D: -
V: TRBV20-1
J: TRBJ2-5
CDR3: CSAVKRTQYF
DNA: TGCAGTGCGGTAAAGCGGACCCAGTACTTC

size: many
D: -
V: TRBV27
J: TRBJ2-7
CDR3: CASSLWQGSYEQYF
DNA: TGTGCCAGCAGTTTATGGCAGGGAAGCTACGAGCAGTACTTC

size: -
D: -
V: TRBV7-9
J: TRBJ1-5
CDR3: CASSSGRGGQPQHF
DNA: TGTGCCAGCAGCTCTGGACGGGGCGGGCAGCCCCAGCATTTT

size: many
D: -
V: TRBV11-2
J: TRBJ1-1
CDR3: CASSLELNTEAFF
DNA: TGTGCCAGCAGCTTAGAACTCAACACTGAAGCTTTCTTT

size: many
D: -
V: TRBV28
J: TRBJ1-5
CDR3: CASSWLQGQPQHF
DNA: TGTGCCAGCAGCTGGTTACAGGGCCAGCCCCAGCATTTT

size: -
D: TRBD1
V: TRBV5-1
J: TRBJ2-1
CDR3: CASSLRGTGGYNEQFF
DNA: TGCGCCAGCAGCTTGAGGGGGACAGGGGGGTACAATGAGCAGTTCTTC

size: many
D: -
V: TRBV30
J: TRBJ2-7
CDR3: CAWSAPGEKGEQYF
DNA: TGTGCCTGGAGTGCGCCGGGAGAGAAGGGCGAGCAGTACTTC

size: -
D: -
V: TRBV5-1
J: TRBJ2-7
CDR3: CASRPQGRELDEQYF
DNA: TGCGCCAGCAGGCCCCAGGGGCGGGAGTTGGACGAGCAGTACTTC

size: many
D: -
V: TRBV6-2/TRBV6-3
J: TRBJ2-1
CDR3: CASTPSGTTYNEQFF
DNA: TGTGCCAGCACCCCATCCGGGACGACATACAATGAGCAGTTCTTC

size: many
D: TRBD1
V: TRBV6-1
J: TRBJ2-7
CDR3: CASPDGDRALDEQYF
DNA: TGTGCCAGCCCGGACGGGGACAGGGCGTTGGACGAGCAGTACTTC

size: -
D: -
V: TRBV5-6
J: TRBJ1-1
CDR3: CASSLGQSLNTEAFF
DNA: TGTGCCAGCAGCTTGGGTCAGTCCCTAAACACTGAAGCTTTCTTT

size: many
D: TRBD1
V: TRBV6-5
J: TRBJ2-1
CDR3: CASSYSLGQGPNNEQFF
DNA: TGTGCCAGCAGTTACTCGTTGGGACAGGGGCCCAACAATGAGCAGTTCTTC

size: many
D: -
V: TRBV20-1
J: TRBJ2-7
CDR3: CSGSSAHYEQYF
DNA: TGCAGTGGGTCTAGCGCCCACTACGAGCAGTACTTC

size: many
D: TRBD2
V: TRBV12-3/TRBV12-4
J: TRBJ2-3
CDR3: CASSLNPLAGGPDTQYF
DNA: TGTGCCAGCAGTTTAAACCCCTTAGCGGGAGGGCCTGATACGCAGTATTTT

size: -
D: TRBD1
V: TRBV10-2
J: TRBJ2-4
CDR3: CASSERDRLAKNIQYF
DNA: TGCGCCAGCAGTGAAAGGGACAGATTAGCCAAAAACATTCAGTACTTC

size: many
D: -
V: TRBV12-3/TRBV12-4
J: TRBJ1-3
CDR3: CASNIRTVGNTIYF
DNA: TGTGCCAGCAACATTCGGACAGTGGGAAACACCATATATTTT

size: many
D: -
V: TRBV15
J: TRBJ2-5
CDR3: CATSRVREETQYF
DNA: TGTGCCACCAGCAGAGTACGGGAAGAGACCCAGTACTTC

size: -
D: -
V: TRBV20-1
J: TRBJ2-7
CDR3: CSGKAIYEQYF
DNA: TGCAGTGGCAAAGCTATCTACGAGCAGTACTTC

size: many
D: -
V: TRBV10-3
J: TRBJ2-1
CDR3: CAISESRGRGVNEQFF
DNA: TGTGCCATCAGTGAGTCTCGGGGGAGAGGGGTCAATGAGCAGTTCTTC

size: -
D: TRBD1
V: TRBV4-2
J: TRBJ1-2
CDR3: CASSQAGGGSYGYTF
DNA: TGTGCCAGCAGCCAAGCAGGGGGAGGGTCTTATGGCTACACCTTC

size: many
D: -
V: TRBV28
J: TRBJ2-7
CDR3: CASSLVLSYEQYF
DNA: TGTGCCAGCAGTTTAGTCCTCTCCTACGAGCAGTACTTC

size: many
D: TRBD2
V: TRBV5-1
J: TRBJ2-1
CDR3: CASSDGLAGGLRNEQFF
DNA: TGCGCCAGCAGCGACGGACTAGCGGGAGGTCTGAGGAATGAGCAGTTCTTC

size: -
D: -
V: TRBV20-1
J: TRBJ1-4
CDR3: CSAKWENEKLFF
DNA: TGCAGTGCCAAGTGGGAGAATGAAAAACTGTTTTTT

size: many
D: TRBD2
V: TRBV7-9
J: TRBJ2-7
CDR3: CASSGGGPSGRAPSSYEQYF
DNA: TGTGCCAGCAGTGGAGGGGGTCCTAGCGGGAGGGCCCCGAGCTCCTACGAGCAGTACTTC

size: many
D: TRBD2
V: TRBV10-3
J: TRBJ2-1
CDR3: CAMGTRSYNEQFF
DNA: TGTGCCATGGGGACTAGATCCTACAATGAGCAGTTCTTC

size: many
D: TRBD2
V: TRBV28
J: TRBJ2-7
CDR3: CASSSRLAVVMDEQYF
DNA: TGTGCCAGCAGCTCGAGACTAGCGGTGGTTATGGACGAGCAGTACTTC

size: once
D: -
V: TRBV12-3/TRBV12-4
J: TRBJ2-3
CDR3: CASGGGPTDAQYF
DNA: TGTGCCAGCGGGGGCGGACCCACAGATGCGCAGTATTTT

size: many
D: -
V: TRBV11-1
J: TRBJ2-1
CDR3: CALGADNEQFF
DNA: TGTGCCCTGGGGGCGGACAATGAGCAGTTCTTC

size: many
D: TRBD1
V: TRBV24-1
J: TRBJ2-5
CDR3: CATSDWGTGKETQYF
DNA: TGTGCCACCAGTGATTGGGGGACAGGAAAAGAGACCCAGTACTTC

size: many
D: -
V: TRBV27
J: TRBJ2-3
CDR3: CASSLNLHTDTQYF
DNA: TGTGCCAGCAGTTTAAATCTACACACAGATACGCAGTATTTT

size: many
D: TRBD2
V: TRBV7-2
J: TRBJ2-7
CDR3: CASTWGGRREQYF
DNA: TGTGCCAGCACCTGGGGCGGGAGGCGCGAGCAGTACTTC

size: few
D: -
V: TRBV3-1
J: TRBJ1-1
CDR3: CASSQAPPGSTEAFF
DNA: TGTGCCAGCAGCCAAGCCCCCCCGGGGAGCACTGAAGCTTTCTTT

size: many
D: -
V: TRBV12-5
J: TRBJ1-5
CDR3: CASSPRVGIYSNQPQHF
DNA: TGTGCTAGTTCGCCCCGGGTGGGGATTTATAGCAATCAGCCCCAGCATTTT

size: few
D: TRBD2
V: TRBV4-1
J: TRBJ2-1
CDR3: CASSPRTSGTGSVSEQFF
DNA: TGCGCCAGCAGCCCTCGGACTAGCGGGACGGGGTCAGTTAGTGAGCAGTTCTTC

size: few
D: -
V: TRBV29-1
J: TRBJ2-7
CDR3: CSVEGEAPPYEQYF
DNA: TGCAGCGTTGAAGGAGAAGCCCCCCCCTACGAGCAGTACTTC

size: many
D: -
V: TRBV12-5
J: TRBJ2-3
CDR3: CASGAQDAVTDTQYF
DNA: TGTGCTAGTGGTGCCCAAGACGCGGTCACAGATACGCAGTATTTT

size: few
D: -
V: TRBV7-9
J: TRBJ2-7
CDR3: CASSLEEGPSYEQYF
DNA: TGTGCCAGCAGCTTAGAGGAGGGCCCTTCCTACGAGCAGTACTTC

size: many
D: TRBD1
V: TRBV25-1
J: TRBJ1-1
CDR3: CASKARGEFEAFF
DNA: TGTGCCAGCAAAGCCAGGGGGGAATTTGAAGCTTTCTTT

size: many
D: -
V: TRBV7-8
J: TRBJ2-7
CDR3: CASSPPQGLSYF
DNA: TGTGCCAGCAGCCCACCACAGGGTTTGTCGTACTTC

size: few
D: TRBD2
V: TRBV12-5
J: TRBJ2-1
CDR3: CASGSPTGEGPNEQFF
DNA: TGTGCTAGTGGCTCACCGACGGGGGAGGGCCCCAATGAGCAGTTCTTC

size: many
D: TRBD2
V: TRBV11-2
J: TRBJ2-1
CDR3: CASSINIRREGRQFF
DNA: TGTGCCAGCAGCATAAACATTAGGCGGGAGGGGCGGCAGTTCTTC

size: many
D: TRBD1
V: TRBV27
J: TRBJ1-4
CDR3: CASSLGRGLGKLFF
DNA: TGTGCCAGCAGTTTGGGCAGGGGGCTGGGAAAACTGTTTTTT

size: -
D: -
V: TRBV10-3
J: TRBJ1-2
CDR3: CATGKQTGRSLYGYTF
DNA: TGTGCCACCGGAAAACAAACAGGGAGGAGTCTCTATGGCTACACCTTC

size: -
D: -
V: TRBV6-1
J: TRBJ1-1
CDR3: CASSDRGGEAFF
DNA: TGTGCCAGCAGTGACAGGGGAGGGGAAGCTTTCTTT

size: many
D: -
V: TRBV6-1
J: TRBJ1-1
CDR3: CASSPNTRPLLAFF
DNA: TGTGCCAGCAGCCCCAATACACGGCCCCTCCTCGCTTTCTTT

size: many
D: -
V: TRBV18
J: TRBJ2-7
CDR3: CASSPTPESSYEQYF
DNA: TGTGCCAGCTCACCGACCCCGGAGAGCTCCTACGAGCAGTACTTC

size: -
D: -
V: TRBV24-1
J: TRBJ1-3
CDR3: CATSAGHRNTIYF
DNA: TGTGCCACCAGTGCAGGACACCGAAACACCATATATTTT

size: many
D: TRBD1
V: TRBV29-1
J: TRBJ2-7
CDR3: CSVRTGEEYEQYF
DNA: TGCAGCGTCCGTACAGGGGAAGAGTACGAGCAGTACTTC

size: many
D: -
V: TRBV24-1
J: TRBJ2-7
CDR3: CATSDLDARDEQYF
DNA: TGTGCCACCAGTGATTTAGACGCCAGGGACGAGCAGTACTTC